These 7 T cell receptor beta chains were all obtained from the same sample, sequenced in a study of cytomegalovirus exposure and HLA in healthy donors. Both 60 Vbeta primers and 13 Jbeta primers went into the PCR. Profiled with immunoSEQ multiplex PCR; TCRdb holds only in-frame clones, not every one. The profile shows about 69,000 clones, 74% of them singletons. The specimen was PBMCs. These receptors were taken from a woman in her sixties or seventies in good health and CMV-seropositive.

This clone is a singleton in its sample. This chain connects TRBV10-1 to TRBJ2-1, with 9 bases that match TRBD2. CDR1 is WNHNN, CDR2 SYGVQD, per germline (reference sequence). CDR3 length: 13 amino acids. The trim removed 4 bases at V and 9 bases at J, leaving 4 bases unmatched. This chain's CDR3 is CASSAPLAGEQFF. Here the CDR3 DNA reads TGCGCCAGCAGTGCGCCACTAGCGGGTGAGCAGTTCTTC.

This rearrangement joins TRBV2 to TRBJ1-1; 7 nucleotides align to TRBD1. With 6 bases clipped from V and 4 bases from J, the junction kept 11 bases outside the gene matches. Germline V lookup: CDR1 SNHLY, CDR2 FYNNEI. There are 15 residues in the CDR3. DNA of the CDR3: TGTGCCAGCAGCTTAGACAGGGCTGCGGCCACTGAAGCTTTCTTT. Translating it yields CASSLDRAAATEAFF.

This rearrangement joins TRBV5-1 to TRBJ2-1; 7 nucleotides line up with TRBD2. V shed 4 bases, J shed 9 bases, and the junction held 16 bases outside the gene matches. The CDR3 covers 16 residues. CDR1 is SGHRS, CDR2 YFSETQ, per germline. CDR3 loop: CASSEGRGIFEGEQFF. In DNA, the CDR3 is TGCGCCAGCAGCGAGGGGCGGGGGATATTCGAGGGTGAGCAGTTCTTC.

The V and J genes are TRBV27 and TRBJ2-7, with 7 nucleotides matching TRBD1. J gave up 9 bases and V 6 bases, and 17 bases lay outside the gene matches. Germline V gene lookup returns CDR1 MNHEY and CDR2 SMNVEV (reference sequence). The CDR3 has 15 residues. The CDR3 loop reads CASSFLPGQPGRQYF. The DNA of the CDR3 is TGTGCCAGCAGCTTCCTTCCGGGACAGCCTGGACGGCAGTACTTC.

V usage is TRBV7-9 and J usage is TRBJ1-4; perhaps TRBD1 as D (5 bases). CDR3 length equals 13 residues. Germline V CDR1 and CDR2: SEHNR, FQNEAQ (reference sequence). Deletions cut 5 bases from V and 6 bases from J, with 10 bases between. The CDR3 here is CASSGGGYEKLFF. In DNA form, the CDR3 reads TGTGCCAGCAGCGGGGGGGGGTATGAAAAACTGTTTTTT.

The V call is TRBV6-5, the J call TRBJ2-7; 9 nucleotides agree with TRBD1. V was pared by 6 bases and J by 12 bases, with 15 bases of the junction left unmatched. The length of the CDR3 is 14 residues. Germline loops: CDR1 MNHEY, CDR2 SVGAGI. CDR3 sequence: CASSTAGTGRPSYF. In nucleotides, the CDR3 is TGTGCCAGCAGCACCGCCGGGACAGGGAGACCGTCGTACTTC.

The J gene is TRBJ1-2, the V gene TRBV6-1, with 7 bases identical to TRBD1. The junction had 15 bases not matched to a gene; V was cut back by 6 bases and J by 8 bases. The length of the CDR3 is 15 residues. Germline V gives CDR1 MNHNS, CDR2 SASEGT. CDR3 nucleotide sequence: TGTGCCAGCAGGAACTGGAGACAGGGTTGGAACGGCTACACCTTC. Protein product: CASRNWRQGWNGYTF.